A selection of T cell receptor beta chains follows, all from one sample in a study of response to subunit inactivated influenza vaccine. A single record per CDR3 protein comes from TCRdb applying MiXCR to the RT-PCR reads. The data hold some 550,000 distinct CDR3 sequences, with around 21% observed a single time. These sequences were also reported in another study, on T cells expressing NK-cell markers.

Sequencing was performed on CD4+ T cells sorted from PBMCs, taken 12 days after vaccination. The receptors shown here come from a man aged 50-59 years who received an inactivated influenza vaccine. CDR3s include the opening cysteine and the closing phenylalanine or tryptophan. The D gene is left open where the match is weak. Some rows have no size entry. The others give once, few or many, or a class for an expanded clone.

abundance: few; v_gene: TRBV6-1; j_gene: TRBJ1-6; len: 13; d_gene: -; CDR3nt: TGTGCCAGTTGCCCAGTGAATAATTCACCCCTCCACTTT; CDR3aa: CASCPVNNSPLHF
abundance: -; v_gene: TRBV27; j_gene: TRBJ2-1; len: 17; d_gene: -; CDR3nt: TGTGCCAGCAGTCTCCGGGACGGACCCATCTCCTACAATGAGCAGTTCTTC; CDR3aa: CASSLRDGPISYNEQFF
abundance: few; v_gene: TRBV5-4; j_gene: TRBJ1-1; len: 11; d_gene: -; CDR3nt: TGTGCCAGCAGAGGCAGGGGTCTGCCTTTCTTT; CDR3aa: CASRGRGLPFF
abundance: few; v_gene: TRBV14; j_gene: TRBJ2-3; len: 14; d_gene: -; CDR3nt: TGTGCCAGCAGCCCTGAACGGACCACAGATACGCAGTATTTT; CDR3aa: CASSPERTTDTQYF
abundance: -; v_gene: TRBV9; j_gene: TRBJ2-4; len: 22; d_gene: TRBD1; CDR3nt: TGTGCCAGCAGCGTAGATTCGGTGCGACAGGGGGATTTAACTCTAGCCAAAAACATTCAGTACTTC; CDR3aa: CASSVDSVRQGDLTLAKNIQYF
abundance: -; v_gene: TRBV24-1; j_gene: TRBJ2-3; len: 16; d_gene: -; CDR3nt: TGTGCCACCAGTGATATTGGAGGCGCCTTCACAGATACGCAGTATTTT; CDR3aa: CATSDIGGAFTDTQYF
abundance: few; v_gene: TRBV12-3/TRBV12-4; j_gene: TRBJ1-1; len: 13; d_gene: TRBD1; CDR3nt: TGTGCCAGCAGCCGGAGACAGGGCGCTGAAGCTTTCTTT; CDR3aa: CASSRRQGAEAFF
abundance: -; v_gene: TRBV4-2; j_gene: TRBJ2-4; len: 14; d_gene: -; CDR3nt: TGTGCCAGCAGCCTCCCAGCAGCCAAAAACATTCAGTACTTC; CDR3aa: CASSLPAAKNIQYF
abundance: -; v_gene: TRBV9; j_gene: TRBJ2-7; len: 13; d_gene: -; CDR3nt: TGTGCCAGCAGCGTAGATTGGGGTAACGAGCAGTACTTC; CDR3aa: CASSVDWGNEQYF
abundance: -; v_gene: TRBV2; j_gene: TRBJ2-2; len: 15; d_gene: -; CDR3nt: TGTGCCAGCAGTCCACGGACCAGCCGGTCCGGGGAGCTGTTTTTT; CDR3aa: CASSPRTSRSGELFF
abundance: -; v_gene: TRBV10-2; j_gene: TRBJ1-4; len: 14; d_gene: TRBD1; CDR3nt: TGCGCCAGCAGTTTGACAGGGCTGAACGAAAAACTGTTTTTT; CDR3aa: CASSLTGLNEKLFF
abundance: -; v_gene: TRBV7-9; j_gene: TRBJ2-3; len: 14; d_gene: -; CDR3nt: TGTGCCAGCAGCTTAGCACAGGCCACAGATACGCAGTATTTT; CDR3aa: CASSLAQATDTQYF
abundance: -; v_gene: TRBV12-5; j_gene: TRBJ2-1; len: 16; d_gene: TRBD1; CDR3nt: TGTGCTAGTGGTTTGGGACAGGGGAGCTCCTACAATGAGCAGTTCTTC; CDR3aa: CASGLGQGSSYNEQFF
abundance: -; v_gene: TRBV12-3/TRBV12-4; j_gene: TRBJ2-2; len: 14; d_gene: TRBD2; CDR3nt: TGTGCCAGCAGATCAACTAGCGTTCCCGGGGAGCTGTTTTTT; CDR3aa: CASRSTSVPGELFF
abundance: -; v_gene: TRBV7-2; j_gene: TRBJ2-5; len: 14; d_gene: TRBD1; CDR3nt: TGTGCCAGCAGCTACGGGACAGGGCGAGAGACCCAGTACTTC; CDR3aa: CASSYGTGRETQYF
abundance: -; v_gene: TRBV3-1; j_gene: TRBJ2-1; len: 14; d_gene: TRBD2; CDR3nt: TGTGCCAGCAGCCAGGCGGGAGGGGACAATGAGCAGTTCTTC; CDR3aa: CASSQAGGDNEQFF
abundance: few; v_gene: TRBV10-3; j_gene: TRBJ2-4; len: 17; d_gene: TRBD2; CDR3nt: TGTGCCACCTCCCAGGCCATAGCGGGAGCTGGCGAAAACATTCAGTACTTC; CDR3aa: CATSQAIAGAGENIQYF
abundance: -; v_gene: TRBV3-1; j_gene: TRBJ2-7; len: 13; d_gene: -; CDR3nt: TGTGCCAGCAGCCCTCCCTGGACCTACGAGCAGTACTTC; CDR3aa: CASSPPWTYEQYF
abundance: -; v_gene: TRBV24-1; j_gene: TRBJ2-1; len: 14; d_gene: -; CDR3nt: TGTGCCACCAGCGGACAGTGCTTTAACAATGAGCAGTTCTTC; CDR3aa: CATSGQCFNNEQFF
abundance: -; v_gene: TRBV29-1; j_gene: TRBJ2-2; len: 14; d_gene: -; CDR3nt: TGCAGCGTCGCGTTAGCGGCTCATACCGGGGAGCTGTTTTTT; CDR3aa: CSVALAAHTGELFF
abundance: -; v_gene: TRBV10-3; j_gene: TRBJ1-2; len: 15; d_gene: -; CDR3nt: TGTGCCATCAGTGAGTCAAGGGGGACCGCCTATGGCTACACCTTC; CDR3aa: CAISESRGTAYGYTF
abundance: -; v_gene: TRBV7-2; j_gene: TRBJ2-3; len: 16; d_gene: TRBD1; CDR3nt: TGTGCCAGCAGGTTAAATCCGGGACAGGGGGCGGATACGCAGTATTTT; CDR3aa: CASRLNPGQGADTQYF
abundance: -; v_gene: TRBV20-1; j_gene: TRBJ2-5; len: 13; d_gene: -; CDR3nt: TGCAGTGCTGGGGGGGGCCTCGGAGAGACCCAGTACTTC; CDR3aa: CSAGGGLGETQYF
abundance: few; v_gene: TRBV4-1; j_gene: TRBJ1-6; len: 15; d_gene: TRBD1; CDR3nt: TGCGCCAGCAGCTCGAACCGGGACAGGGTTTCACCCCTCCACTTT; CDR3aa: CASSSNRDRVSPLHF
abundance: few; v_gene: TRBV6-1; j_gene: TRBJ2-1; len: 16; d_gene: TRBD2; CDR3nt: TGTGCCAGCTCCCTATTTGGGAGCGGGGCATACAATGAGCAGTTCTTC; CDR3aa: CASSLFGSGAYNEQFF
abundance: few; v_gene: TRBV2; j_gene: TRBJ2-2; len: 12; d_gene: -; CDR3nt: TGTGCCAGCAGTTCGAGCGGGCGGGAGCTGTTTTTT; CDR3aa: CASSSSGRELFF
abundance: -; v_gene: TRBV7-8; j_gene: TRBJ2-5; len: 15; d_gene: TRBD1; CDR3nt: TGTGCCAGCAGCTTAATCGGGACAGGGGAGGGGACCCAGTACTTC; CDR3aa: CASSLIGTGEGTQYF
abundance: -; v_gene: TRBV14; j_gene: TRBJ2-5; len: 17; d_gene: TRBD2; CDR3nt: TGTGCCAGCAGCCAGAGGGAGACTAGCGGGAGGGATGAGACCCAGTACTTC; CDR3aa: CASSQRETSGRDETQYF
abundance: -; v_gene: TRBV6-1; j_gene: TRBJ2-2; len: 18; d_gene: TRBD2; CDR3nt: TGTGCCAGCACCCTGGGGTTAGGACTAGCCCCGAACACCGGGGAGCTGTTTTTT; CDR3aa: CASTLGLGLAPNTGELFF
abundance: few; v_gene: TRBV20-1; j_gene: TRBJ1-5; len: 14; d_gene: -; CDR3nt: TGCAGTGCTTCCCAACGGGGGAGCAATCAGCCCCAGCATTTT; CDR3aa: CSASQRGSNQPQHF
abundance: many; v_gene: TRBV6-2/TRBV6-3; j_gene: TRBJ2-2; len: 15; d_gene: TRBD1; CDR3nt: TGTGCCAGCAGTTACCGGACAGGGACGGCCGGGGAGCTGTTTTTT; CDR3aa: CASSYRTGTAGELFF
abundance: -; v_gene: TRBV9; j_gene: TRBJ2-3; len: 15; d_gene: TRBD2; CDR3nt: TGTGCCAGCAGCCCTCGGGCGGGAGCCTCAGATACGCAGTATTTT; CDR3aa: CASSPRAGASDTQYF
abundance: few; v_gene: TRBV12-3/TRBV12-4; j_gene: TRBJ2-1; len: 15; d_gene: TRBD2; CDR3nt: TGTGCCAGCACCTCGGGGGGGCTTTCCTACAATGAGCAGTTCTTC; CDR3aa: CASTSGGLSYNEQFF
abundance: many; v_gene: TRBV5-1; j_gene: TRBJ2-1; len: 15; d_gene: TRBD1; CDR3nt: TGCGCCAGCAGTTCCCGACAGGGTTCGGGGAATGAGCAGTTCTTC; CDR3aa: CASSSRQGSGNEQFF
abundance: few; v_gene: TRBV2; j_gene: TRBJ2-7; len: 12; d_gene: TRBD1; CDR3nt: TGTGCCAGCAGAGGACAGGGGCCCGAGCAGTACTTC; CDR3aa: CASRGQGPEQYF
abundance: few; v_gene: TRBV15; j_gene: TRBJ2-5; len: 16; d_gene: -; CDR3nt: TGTGCCACCAGCAGGGGTGGCGTTACGACCCAAGAGACCCAGTACTTC; CDR3aa: CATSRGGVTTQETQYF
abundance: few; v_gene: TRBV12-3/TRBV12-4; j_gene: TRBJ1-5; len: 16; d_gene: TRBD1; CDR3nt: TGTGCCAGCAGTTTAATTTTGGGACAGGTGACTCAGCCCCAGCATTTT; CDR3aa: CASSLILGQVTQPQHF
abundance: -; v_gene: TRBV29-1; j_gene: TRBJ2-1; len: 14; d_gene: -; CDR3nt: TGCAGCGCCGCGCGGGGAGGCCCGAACAATGAGCAGTTCTTC; CDR3aa: CSAARGGPNNEQFF
abundance: few; v_gene: TRBV7-2; j_gene: TRBJ2-5; len: 17; d_gene: TRBD2; CDR3nt: TGTGCCAGCAGCCGTAGAGTGAGGACTAGCGGGGAAGAGACCCAGTACTTC; CDR3aa: CASSRRVRTSGEETQYF
abundance: once; v_gene: TRBV20-1; j_gene: TRBJ2-5; len: 14; d_gene: -; CDR3nt: TGCAGTGCTCGAAGGACAGTTCGTTTGGAGACCCAGTACTTC; CDR3aa: CSARRTVRLETQYF
abundance: -; v_gene: TRBV4-3; j_gene: TRBJ1-2; len: 15; d_gene: -; CDR3nt: TGCGCCAGCAGCCAAGGACAGTTAAATAACTATGGCTACACCTTC; CDR3aa: CASSQGQLNNYGYTF
abundance: -; v_gene: TRBV4-2; j_gene: TRBJ2-7; len: 15; d_gene: TRBD2; CDR3nt: TGTGCCAGCAGCCAAGCACTAGCGGTAACCTACGAGCAGTACTTC; CDR3aa: CASSQALAVTYEQYF
abundance: -; v_gene: TRBV28; j_gene: TRBJ1-1; len: 12; d_gene: -; CDR3nt: TGTGCCAGCAGTTTAGTACGGGGCCCGGCTTTCTTT; CDR3aa: CASSLVRGPAFF
abundance: -; v_gene: TRBV7-2; j_gene: TRBJ2-3; len: 15; d_gene: TRBD2; CDR3nt: TGTGCCAGCAGCTTGGGGGCTAGCGGGAGGGTAGCGCAGTATTTT; CDR3aa: CASSLGASGRVAQYF
abundance: -; v_gene: TRBV20-1; j_gene: TRBJ2-2; len: 12; d_gene: -; CDR3nt: TGCAGTGCTAGGCCCCTTCTGGGGGAGCTGTTTTTT; CDR3aa: CSARPLLGELFF
abundance: -; v_gene: TRBV12-3/TRBV12-4; j_gene: TRBJ1-5; len: 16; d_gene: -; CDR3nt: TGTGCCAGCTCAACGGGGCAGGGGCTGTCAGGTCAGCCCCAGCATTTT; CDR3aa: CASSTGQGLSGQPQHF
abundance: few; v_gene: TRBV11-2; j_gene: TRBJ1-1; len: 14; d_gene: -; CDR3nt: TGTGCCAGCAGGGCCGGGCCTCGGAGCACTGAAGCTTTCTTT; CDR3aa: CASRAGPRSTEAFF
abundance: few; v_gene: TRBV4-2; j_gene: TRBJ1-6; len: 17; d_gene: -; CDR3nt: TGTGCCAGCAGCCAAAGGGGAGGGAGCTCCTATAATTCACCCCTCCACTTT; CDR3aa: CASSQRGGSSYNSPLHF
abundance: few; v_gene: TRBV5-1; j_gene: TRBJ2-2; len: 16; d_gene: TRBD2; CDR3nt: TGCGCCAGCAGCTCAGGACTAGCCTCGAACACCGGGGAGCTGTTTTTT; CDR3aa: CASSSGLASNTGELFF
abundance: once; v_gene: TRBV11-1; j_gene: TRBJ2-4; len: 15; d_gene: -; CDR3nt: TGTGCCAGCAGTGGGACCCTGATAGCCAAAAACATTCAGTACTTC; CDR3aa: CASSGTLIAKNIQYF
abundance: few; v_gene: TRBV24-1; j_gene: TRBJ2-1; len: 16; d_gene: TRBD2; CDR3nt: TGTGCCACCAGTGATTTTCGGCTAGCGGGGAACAATGAGCAGTTCTTC; CDR3aa: CATSDFRLAGNNEQFF
abundance: few; v_gene: TRBV7-9; j_gene: TRBJ2-1; len: 14; d_gene: -; CDR3nt: TGTGCCAGCAGCTTAGCAGTTAAGGGGGATGAGCAGTTCTTC; CDR3aa: CASSLAVKGDEQFF
abundance: -; v_gene: TRBV11-3; j_gene: TRBJ2-3; len: 15; d_gene: TRBD2; CDR3nt: TGTGCCAGCAGCTTGGATAGCGGGGCGGGGGATACGCAGTATTTT; CDR3aa: CASSLDSGAGDTQYF
abundance: -; v_gene: TRBV7-8; j_gene: TRBJ1-6; len: 15; d_gene: -; CDR3nt: TGTGCCAGCAGCTTAGCTTCGGGACAAACTTCACCCCTCCACTTT; CDR3aa: CASSLASGQTSPLHF
abundance: many; v_gene: TRBV6-4; j_gene: TRBJ2-2; len: 14; d_gene: -; CDR3nt: TGTGCCAGCAGTGGACAGCTTAACACCGGGGAGCTGTTTTTT; CDR3aa: CASSGQLNTGELFF
abundance: -; v_gene: TRBV21-1; j_gene: TRBJ1-5; len: 10; d_gene: -; CDR3nt: TGTGCCAGCAGCCATCAGCCCCAGCATTTT; CDR3aa: CASSHQPQHF
abundance: -; v_gene: TRBV3-1; j_gene: TRBJ2-5; len: 16; d_gene: -; CDR3nt: TGTGCCAGCAGCCAAGTGGCGGCAGGGGTGTCAGAGACCCAGTACTTC; CDR3aa: CASSQVAAGVSETQYF